This TCR beta chain appears in the sequencing data of a study of CD8+CD57+ T cells in acquired aplastic anemia. On the study more broadly: Sorted CD4+ plus CD8+ cells gave DNA averaging around 3 ug. Overall study results and limits: Around 29 shared CD8+ CDR3s appeared highly expressed within patients' immunodominant clones.

As regards this clonotype: No antigen is known for it.

TCR beta VDJ and CDR3 were profiled, and genomic DNA was the template. A single record per CDR3 protein comes from TCRdb applying MiXCR to the reads. The sample carries roughly 250,000 distinct CDR3 sequences, 47% recorded once. By flow cytometry, patients selected for sequencing had shown an expansion of CD8+CD57+ cells. In germline, CDR1 is SGDLS, CDR2 YYNGEE. V lost 0 bases to trimming and J lost 5 bases, with 8 bases between them. CDR3 length: 13 amino acids. The gene calls are TRBV9 and TRBJ1-1, with unresolved D. Sample: sorted CD4+, CD8+, or CD8+CD57+ T cells (not recorded which) from PBMCs. This sequence originates from a human donor with aplastic anemia. Here the CDR3 reads CASSVVEQTEAFF. The CDR3 coding sequence is TGTGCCAGCAGCGTAGTTGAGCAAACTGAAGCTTTCTTT.